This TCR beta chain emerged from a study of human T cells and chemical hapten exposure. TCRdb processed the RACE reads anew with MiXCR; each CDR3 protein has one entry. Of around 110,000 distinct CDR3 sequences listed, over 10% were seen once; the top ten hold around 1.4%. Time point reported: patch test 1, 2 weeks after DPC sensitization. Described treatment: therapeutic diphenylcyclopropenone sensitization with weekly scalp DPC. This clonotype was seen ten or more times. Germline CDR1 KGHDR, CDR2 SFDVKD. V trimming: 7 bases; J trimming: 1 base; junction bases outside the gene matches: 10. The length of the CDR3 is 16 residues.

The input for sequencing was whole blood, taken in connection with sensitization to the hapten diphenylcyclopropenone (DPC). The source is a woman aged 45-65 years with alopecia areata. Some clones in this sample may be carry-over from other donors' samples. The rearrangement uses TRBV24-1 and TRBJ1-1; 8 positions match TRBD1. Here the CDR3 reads CATSESGGGKNTEAFF. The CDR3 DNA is TGTGCCACCAGCGAGTCAGGGGGCGGAAAGAACACTGAAGCTTTCTTT.